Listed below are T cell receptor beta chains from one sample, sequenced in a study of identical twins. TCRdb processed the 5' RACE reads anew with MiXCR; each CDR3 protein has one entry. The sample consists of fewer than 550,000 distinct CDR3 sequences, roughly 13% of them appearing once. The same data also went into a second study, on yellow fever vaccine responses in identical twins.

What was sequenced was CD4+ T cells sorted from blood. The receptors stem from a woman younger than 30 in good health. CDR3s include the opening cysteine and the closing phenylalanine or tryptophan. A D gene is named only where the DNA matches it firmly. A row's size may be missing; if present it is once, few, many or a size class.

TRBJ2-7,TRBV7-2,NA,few,TGTGCCAGCAGCTTACCCTTTGCGGGCTACGAGCAGTACTTC,CASSLPFAGYEQYF
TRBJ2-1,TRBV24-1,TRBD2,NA,TGTGCCACCAGTGGGCCAGGGAGGGACAATGAGCAGTTCTTC,CATSGPGRDNEQFF
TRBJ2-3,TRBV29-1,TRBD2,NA,TGCAGCGTTCCGTGGGGACTAGCGGGACCAGCTACGCAGTATTTT,CSVPWGLAGPATQYF
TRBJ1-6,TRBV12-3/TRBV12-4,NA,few,TGTGCCAGCACCCGGGTTAATTCACCCCTCCACTTT,CASTRVNSPLHF
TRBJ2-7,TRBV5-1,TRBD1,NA,TGCGCCAGCAGCTTGCGACAGGGGCTCGAGCAGTACTTC,CASSLRQGLEQYF
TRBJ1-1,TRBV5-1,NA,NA,TGCGCCAGCAGCTTGGAGGGATCCATGAACACTGAAGCTTTCTTT,CASSLEGSMNTEAFF
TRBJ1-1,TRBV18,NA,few,TGTGCCAGCTCACCACCAGGTCGGGGGGTGAACACTGAAGCTTTCTTT,CASSPPGRGVNTEAFF
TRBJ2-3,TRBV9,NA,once,TGTGCCAGCAGCGGACGGGACTGGACGCGGGATACGCAGTATTTT,CASSGRDWTRDTQYF
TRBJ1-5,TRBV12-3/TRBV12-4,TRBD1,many,TGTGCCAGCAGCCTCGGACAGGGCAATCAGCCCCAGCATTTT,CASSLGQGNQPQHF
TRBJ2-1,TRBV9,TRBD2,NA,TGTGCCAGCAGCCCTAGCGGGGCAGAGCAGTTCTTC,CASSPSGAEQFF
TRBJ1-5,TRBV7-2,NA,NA,TGTGCCTCACAGTCGATGGCAGGGAATCAGCCCCAGCATTTT,CASQSMAGNQPQHF
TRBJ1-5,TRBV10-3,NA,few,TGTGCCATCAGTGGTCAGGACCCCTTGAGCAATCAGCCCCAGCATTTT,CAISGQDPLSNQPQHF
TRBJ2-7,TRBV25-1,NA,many,TGTGCCAGCAGTGAATTCACAGATGGGGCCTACGAGCAGTACTTC,CASSEFTDGAYEQYF
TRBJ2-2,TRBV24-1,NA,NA,TGTGCCATCGGGGGGCCGGGACGAAACACCGGGGAGCTGTTTTTT,CAIGGPGRNTGELFF
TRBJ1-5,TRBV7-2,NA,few,TGTGCCAGCAGCTTAGCGCGGGGCCCCAATCAGCCCCAGCATTTT,CASSLARGPNQPQHF
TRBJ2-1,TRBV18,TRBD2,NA,TGTGCCAGCTCACCGGCACTAGCGGAAGGATCCCAGCAGTTCTTC,CASSPALAEGSQQFF
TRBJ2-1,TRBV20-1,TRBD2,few,TGCAGTGCCCCTCCCGGGACTAGCGCTCCCCTGGCACAGTTCTTC,CSAPPGTSAPLAQFF
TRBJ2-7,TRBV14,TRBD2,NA,TGTGCCAGCAGCCAATGGGCGGGGGGCCAGGACGAGCAGTACTTC,CASSQWAGGQDEQYF
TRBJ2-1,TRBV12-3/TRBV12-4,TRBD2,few,TGTGCCAGCAGTTTATTAGCGGGTCCAGCCTACAATGAGCAGTTCTTC,CASSLLAGPAYNEQFF
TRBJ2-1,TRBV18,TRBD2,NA,TGTGCCAGCTCACCCCGAGCTAGCGGGACGGGGAATGAGCAGTTCTTC,CASSPRASGTGNEQFF
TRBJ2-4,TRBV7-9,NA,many,TGTGCCAGCACCCATAGGGTTGGAGCCGGCAACATTCAGTACTTC,CASTHRVGAGNIQYF
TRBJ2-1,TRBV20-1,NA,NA,TGCAGTGCTAGGTACCTGGACAGCTACAATGAGCAGTTCTTC,CSARYLDSYNEQFF
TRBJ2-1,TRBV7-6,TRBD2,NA,TGTGCCAGCAGCTCGAGACTAGCCGCGGGAGATGAGCAGTTCTTC,CASSSRLAAGDEQFF
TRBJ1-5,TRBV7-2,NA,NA,TGTGCCAGCAGCCCGATTAGCGGGGCAGGAAATCAGCCCCAGCATTTT,CASSPISGAGNQPQHF
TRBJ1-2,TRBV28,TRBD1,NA,TGTGCCAGCAGATACCGGGACAGGGTGACGGACGGCTACACCTTC,CASRYRDRVTDGYTF
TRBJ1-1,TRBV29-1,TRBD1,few,TGCAGCGTCGCACAGGGGACGTGGAACACTGAAGCTTTCTTT,CSVAQGTWNTEAFF
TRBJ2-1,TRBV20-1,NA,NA,TGCAGTGCTAGAGGTCTAGCGCGAGGGTACAATGAGCAGTTCTTC,CSARGLARGYNEQFF
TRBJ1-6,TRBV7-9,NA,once,TGTGCCAGCAGCTTAGACTCCTTCACCCTCCACTTT,CASSLDSFTLHF
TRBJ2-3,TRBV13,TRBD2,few,TGTGCCAGCAGCTTAAGGCTAGCGGGGGTGGATACGCAGTATTTT,CASSLRLAGVDTQYF
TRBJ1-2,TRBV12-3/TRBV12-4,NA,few,TGTGCCAGCAACTCAGGCGGGAAATCTAACTATGGCTACACCTTC,CASNSGGKSNYGYTF